These 15 T cell receptor beta chains were sequenced from one sample in a study of T-cell memory formation after mild COVID-19. TCRdb analysed the 5' RACE reads with MiXCR anew, one entry per CDR3 protein. The profile shows 380,000 or so distinct CDR3 sequences, over 13% of them singletons. Material: PBMCs or a T cell subset sorted from them (not recorded which). The origin of the receptors is a man younger than 35 who had mild COVID-19 (a few samples of this study predate the infection). Cell type and time point are not known.

This chain joins TRBV27 and TRBJ1-5; D unclear. CDR1 is MNHEY, CDR2 SMNVEV, per germline (reference sequence). The CDR3 runs to 13 residues. V dropped 5 bases and J dropped 9 bases, with 14 bases sitting between them. The CDR3 region has the DNA TGTGCCAGCAGTGCCACGGCTATCCTGCCCCAGCATTTT. Protein: CASSATAILPQHF.

This chain uses TRBV7-2 with TRBJ2-1; 7 nucleotides align to TRBD2. The germline CDR1 and CDR2 sequences are SGHTA and FQGNSA. The CDR3 totals 16 residues. V shed 5 bases, J shed 6 bases, and the junction held 13 bases outside the gene matches. CDR3 sequence: CASSQIRDYPLNEQFF. In nucleotides, the CDR3 is TGTGCCAGCAGCCAAATTCGGGACTACCCCCTCAATGAGCAGTTCTTC.

This clonotype was seen a handful of times. The chain links TRBV7-9 to TRBJ1-2, with D possibly being TRBD1 (5 bases). This CDR3 has 15 amino acids. Germline loops: CDR1 SEHNR, CDR2 FQNEAQ (reference sequence). V lost 5 bases and J lost 8, with 21 bases in between. The CDR3 nucleotides read TGTGCCAGCAGCCCCCGCCGGGGAGTCAGGGACGGCTACACCTTC. As protein: CASSPRRGVRDGYTF.

The V call is TRBV9, the J call TRBJ2-1, with 9 bases lining up with TRBD2. The germline V gene encodes CDR1 SGDLS and CDR2 YYNGEE. The CDR3 is made up of 15 amino acids. V shed 0 bases, J shed 6 bases, and the junction held 4 bases outside the gene matches. The CDR3 is CASSVELAGINEQFF. The CDR3 nucleotides are TGTGCCAGCAGCGTAGAACTAGCGGGCATCAATGAGCAGTTCTTC.

This clonotype was seen only a few times. The rearrangement joins TRBV5-1 to TRBJ1-1; TRBD1 aligns across 7 bases. Germline V gene sequence: CDR1 SGHRS, CDR2 YFSETQ. The junction had 5 bases not matched to a gene; V was cut back by 0 bases and J by 0 bases. This CDR3 has 16 residues. The CDR3 sequence is CASSLALTGVNTEAFF. The CDR3 nucleotides read TGCGCCAGCAGCTTGGCCCTTACAGGGGTGAACACTGAAGCTTTCTTT.

The chain couples TRBV10-3 to TRBJ1-5, with a weak D call TRBD1 (6 bases). The CDR3 length is 13 residues. The ends were cut back, 6 bases at V and 5 bases at J, with 11 bases in the middle. Germline lookup yields CDR1 ENHRY and CDR2 SYGVKD. CDR3 loop: CAISRQEDQPQHF. CDR3 DNA: TGTGCCATCAGCCGACAGGAGGATCAGCCCCAGCATTTT.

The V and J genes are TRBV2 and TRBJ1-1; maybe TRBD1 (6 bases). V was pared by 6 bases and J by 1 base, with 15 bases between. Germline CDR1 reads SNHLY; CDR2 reads FYNNEI. The CDR3 length is 15 residues. For the CDR3, the DNA is TGTGCCAGCAGGGGATTACAGGGTACGAACACTGAAGCTTTCTTT. This gives the protein CASRGLQGTNTEAFF.

The chain is built from TRBV7-2 and TRBJ2-7; D gene unclear. CDR3 size: 14 residues. V was pared by 1 base and J by 3 bases, with 10 bases between. Germline lookup yields CDR1 SGHTA and CDR2 FQGNSA. The CDR3 region is CASSLEPVGYEQYF. The DNA for the CDR3 is TGTGCCAGCAGCTTAGAGCCCGTGGGCTACGAGCAGTACTTC.

Comments on this clonotype: This clone may be a read error of a much larger clone one base away. CDR3 sequence reads: CASSYQGSNSPLHF. CDR3 bases: TGTGCCAGCAGTTACCAGGGCAGTAATTCACCCCTCCACTTT. V is TRBV6-2 or TRBV6-3 and J is TRBJ1-6, with TRBD1 as a possible D gene (5 bases). This CDR3 is built from 14 residues. Trimming left V 2 bases short and J 6 bases short, with 8 bases between. CDR1 MNHEY and CDR2 SVGEGT come from the germline V gene.

This chain connects TRBV29-1 to TRBJ2-5, with 12 bases aligning to TRBD2. The V gene end was trimmed by 7 bases and the J gene end by 5 bases; junction bases not matched to a gene: 8. The CDR3 has 14 amino acids. Germline V CDR1 and CDR2: SQVTM, ANQGSEA. The CDR3 loop reads CSALAGGGGETQYF. The CDR3 DNA sequence: TGCAGCGCCCTAGCGGGGGGGGGTGGTGAGACCCAGTACTTC.

This rearrangement joins TRBV5-1 to TRBJ2-3; 7 positions match TRBD2. Germline assignment: CDR1 SGHRS and CDR2 YFSETQ. This CDR3 has 14 residues. The trim removed 0 bases at V and 5 bases at J, leaving 3 bases unmatched. The CDR3 loop is CASSLGLALDTQYF. CDR3 coding DNA: TGCGCCAGCAGCTTGGGACTAGCTCTAGATACGCAGTATTTT.

The V call is TRBV7-9, the J call TRBJ1-1, with D maybe TRBD1 (6 bases). Trimming removed 4 bases at V and 3 bases at J, with 12 bases between. Germline CDR1 is SEHNR and CDR2 is FQNEAQ (reference sequence). The CDR3 extends over 14 amino acids. CDR3: CASSSYRGDTEAFF. CDR3 in DNA: TGTGCCAGCAGCTCTTATAGGGGGGACACTGAAGCTTTCTTT.

The J gene is TRBJ2-1, the V gene TRBV4-2, with 12 bases identical to TRBD2. The CDR3 totals 15 residues. Germline V gives CDR1 LGHNA, CDR2 YNFKEQ. V dropped 9 bases and J dropped 6; count of bases not matched to a gene: 9. This CDR3 is CARFQASGGANEQFF. In DNA form, the CDR3 reads TGTGCCAGATTCCAAGCTAGCGGGGGGGCCAATGAGCAGTTCTTC.

This clonotype was seen only a few times. The DNA of the CDR3 is TGCAGCGGGGACGACAGCCCTCCCACTGAAGCTTTCTTT. Translated, it gives CSGDDSPPTEAFF. This chain joins TRBV29-1 and TRBJ1-1; the D gene is possibly TRBD1 (5 bases). Germline V gene lookup returns CDR1 SQVTM and CDR2 ANQGSEA. CDR3 length: 13 amino acids. Trimming shortened V by 7 bases and J by 4 bases, and 16 bases separated the two germline ends. The whole variable domain, remainder taken from reference TRBV29-1 and TRBJ1-1, is SAVISQKPSRDICQRGTSLTIQCQVDSQVTMMFWYRQQPGQSLTLIATANQGSEATYESGFVIDKFPISRPNLTFSTLTVSNMSPEDSSIYLCSGDDSPPTEAFFGQGTRLTVV.

The V call is TRBV7-9, the J call TRBJ2-4; 7 bases fit TRBD1. This CDR3 has 14 residues. Unmatched junction bases numbered 7, after V lost 3 bases and J lost 8 bases. Germline values: CDR1 SEHNR, CDR2 FQNEAQ (reference sequence). The CDR3 region is CASSFGDRADIQYF. CDR3 bases: TGTGCCAGCAGCTTCGGTGACAGGGCTGACATTCAGTACTTC.